These 26 T cell receptor beta chains share one sample of origin, sequenced in a study of a mutant IDH1 vaccine in newly diagnosed glioma. The antigens these receptors bind are not known. Assay: immunoSEQ multiplex PCR; the TCRdb copy retains only in-frame clones and omits some. Among 42,000 or so clones listed, approximately 80% were seen once. Time point noted: week 35, safety follow-up. Vaccination used 300 ug of mutant IDH1 20-mer peptide per dose, with topical imiquimod. Sequencing was performed on PBMCs, taken from a glioma patient whose treatment included an IDH1 peptide vaccine. The receptor set was obtained from a woman aged 50 to 65 with glioma.

This clone has a handful of counts. V gene TRBV27 combines with J gene TRBJ1-5; TRBD1 matches at 9 bases. Germline-derived CDR1 and CDR2 are MNHEY and SMNVEV (reference sequence). V dropped 0 bases and J dropped 1; count of bases not matched to a gene: 13. The CDR3 runs to 20 residues. Here the CDR3 reads CASSLSKPGQGIISNQPQHF. Written as DNA, the CDR3 is TGTGCCAGCAGTTTATCAAAACCGGGACAGGGCATTATAAGCAATCAGCCCCAGCATTTT.

V is TRBV9 and J is TRBJ1-2; 7 nucleotides line up with TRBD1. Per the germline V gene, CDR1 is SGDLS and CDR2 is YYNGEE. With V trimmed by 7 bases and J by 4 bases, 10 bases remained unmatched. The CDR3 length is 14 residues. CDR3 sequence (DNA): TGTGCCAGCTCCCTGGACAGGACCGCCTATGGCTACACCTTC. Translation gives CASSLDRTAYGYTF.

The chain recombines TRBV5-6 with TRBJ2-6, with D possibly TRBD1 on 6 matching bases. The CDR3 has 15 amino acids. V was clipped by 4 bases and J by 6 bases, with 14 bases between them. In germline, CDR1 is SGHDT, CDR2 YYEEEE. The CDR3 here is CASSPDSSEANVLTF. CDR3 DNA: TGTGCCAGCAGCCCGGACAGTTCAGAGGCCAACGTCCTGACTTTC.

The chain is built from TRBV29-1 and TRBJ1-1; D ambiguous. This CDR3 has 12 amino acids. Looked up from germline, CDR1 is SQVTM and CDR2 is ANQGSEA. The V end lost 4 bases, the J end lost 6 bases, and 12 bases lay between the germline ends. The CDR3 sequence is CSVAADKAEAFF. CDR3 coding DNA: TGCAGCGTTGCCGCAGATAAGGCTGAAGCTTTCTTT.

V is TRBV7-2 and J is TRBJ2-2; possibly TRBD1 for D (6 bases). The V end lost 4 bases, the J end lost 1 base, and 7 bases lay between the germline ends. Per germline, CDR1 SGHTA and CDR2 FQGNSA. The CDR3 spans 14 residues. The CDR3 DNA sequence: TGTGCCAGCAGCTCGACAGGGAACACCGGGGAGCTGTTTTTT. This encodes CASSSTGNTGELFF.

The V and J genes are TRBV6-6 and TRBJ1-1; D gene unclear. Germline CDR1 and CDR2: MNHNY and SVGAGI (reference sequence). The V and J ends lost 6 bases and 2 bases respectively, with 13 bases between them. This CDR3 region has 14 residues. CDR3 amino acids: CASSQSAANTEAFF. Written as DNA, the CDR3 is TGTGCCAGCAGCCAGTCGGCAGCTAACACTGAAGCTTTCTTT.

The chain links TRBV9 to TRBJ1-6, with D possibly matching TRBD1 (5 bases). CDR1 is SGDLS, CDR2 YYNGEE, per germline. Trimming stripped 0 bases from V and 10 bases from J, with 17 bases between. The CDR3 is made up of 16 amino acids. The CDR3 region has the DNA TGTGCCAGCAGCGTAGGTGATTGGCAGGGTAAATCACCCCTCCACTTT. Translation: CASSVGDWQGKSPLHF.

The rearrangement uses TRBV5-4 and TRBJ2-5; D may be TRBD2 (6 bases). CDR1 SGHNT and CDR2 YYREEE come from the germline V gene (reference sequence). Trimming cost V 4 bases and J 0 bases, with 16 bases left between them. CDR3 length equals 16 residues. Here the CDR3 reads CASSPGGRGYQETQYF. The DNA for the CDR3 is TGTGCCAGCAGCCCTGGAGGGCGAGGATACCAAGAGACCCAGTACTTC.

The chain joins TRBV9 to TRBJ2-7; D unclear. Trimming pared 0 bases from V and 2 bases from J, leaving 9 bases between. Germline V CDR1 and CDR2: SGDLS, YYNGEE. CDR3 size: 14 residues. CDR3 bases: TGTGCCAGCAGCGTAGATCTCACAGCCTACGAGCAGTACTTC. Its protein is CASSVDLTAYEQYF.

V gene TRBV7-9 combines with J gene TRBJ2-7; 8 bases fit TRBD1. Germline V CDR1 and CDR2: SEHNR, FQNEAQ (reference sequence). This CDR3 region has 14 residues. V gave up 6 bases and J gave up 2 bases; unmatched junction bases: 6. CDR3 nucleotide sequence: TGTGCCAGCAGTCTTAGGGACAGGCCCTACGAGCAGTACTTC. It is translated as CASSLRDRPYEQYF.

The chain is built from TRBV15 and TRBJ1-1; no clear D. Looked up from germline, CDR1 is LNHNV and CDR2 is YYDKDF (reference sequence). Deletions cut 1 base from V and 1 base from J, with 10 bases between. CDR3 length: 15 amino acids. CDR3 loop: CATSRGYEGNTEAFF. In DNA form, the CDR3 reads TGTGCCACCAGCAGAGGTTACGAGGGGAACACTGAAGCTTTCTTT.

The chain uses TRBV5-6 and TRBJ2-2, with D perhaps TRBD2 (7 bases). Germline values: CDR1 SGHDT, CDR2 YYEEEE. The CDR3 covers 16 residues. Deletions cut 1 base from V and 5 bases from J, with 15 bases between. CDR3 bases: TGTGCCAGCAGCTTGAATGGGGGGGCTGTAACCGGGGAGCTGTTTTTT. It yields the protein CASSLNGGAVTGELFF.

This clone was counted a single time. The rearrangement uses TRBV5-1 and TRBJ2-7, with D unresolved. V lost 1 base to trimming and J lost 3 bases, with 11 bases between them. Per the germline V gene, CDR1 is SGHRS and CDR2 is YFSETQ. The CDR3 has 14 amino acids. This CDR3 is CASSLYQSGYEQYF. In nucleotides, the CDR3 is TGCGCCAGCAGCTTGTATCAGTCGGGCTACGAGCAGTACTTC.

This chain connects TRBV9 to TRBJ2-7; D is possibly TRBD1 (6 bases). Germline V gene lookup returns CDR1 SGDLS and CDR2 YYNGEE. Trimming removed 0 bases from V and 4 bases from J, with 17 bases in between. The CDR3 extends over 16 amino acids. CDR3 region: CASSVATSQGRYEQYF. CDR3 nucleotides: TGTGCCAGCAGCGTAGCTACGAGTCAGGGGCGATACGAGCAGTACTTC.

The V gene is TRBV19, the J gene TRBJ1-1; TRBD1 might be the D (5 bases). The germline V gene has CDR1 LNHDA and CDR2 SQIVND (reference sequence). V lost 4 bases to trimming and J lost 1 base, with 10 bases between them. The CDR3 runs to 14 residues. DNA of the CDR3: TGTGCCAGTAGTACGGGACCGCAGAACACTGAAGCTTTCTTT. This encodes CASSTGPQNTEAFF.

This chain joins TRBV4-2 and TRBJ2-6; D is possibly TRBD1 (6 bases). CDR1 LGHNA and CDR2 YNFKEQ come from the germline V gene. Trimming left V 1 base short and J 0 bases short, with 13 bases between. The CDR3 has 18 residues. The CDR3 region has the DNA TGTGCCAGCAGCCAAGGTACAGGGTCTAACTCTGGGGCCAACGTCCTGACTTTC. As protein: CASSQGTGSNSGANVLTF.

This rearrangement joins TRBV7-8 to TRBJ1-5; 11 bases agree with TRBD1. Germline CDR1 reads SGHVS; CDR2 reads FQNEAQ. J gave up 8 bases and V 1 base, and 13 bases lay outside the gene matches. The CDR3 contains 18 residues. CDR3 coding DNA: TGTGCCAGCAGCTTAGGGGGCAGGGGGACAGGGGGACAAAAGCCCCAGCATTTT. This gives the protein CASSLGGRGTGGQKPQHF.

This clone was counted between two and nine times. V gene TRBV19 combines with J gene TRBJ1-1; 7 nucleotides agree with TRBD1. J lost 6 bases, V lost 5 bases, and 6 bases had no gene match. The CDR3 extends over 13 amino acids. CDR1 is LNHDA, CDR2 SQIVND, per germline (reference sequence). The DNA of the CDR3 is TGTGCCAGTAGTCCCCAACAGGGGCCTGAAGCTTTCTTT. As protein: CASSPQQGPEAFF.

The gene calls are TRBV6-5 and TRBJ2-2, with 7 bases identical to TRBD1. Germline-derived CDR1 and CDR2 are MNHEY and SVGAGI. Trimming took 4 bases from V and 9 from J; bases not matched to a gene: 11. The CDR3 runs 15 residues. CDR3 residues: CASSSSGTAPRELFF. The CDR3 DNA reads TGTGCCAGCAGTTCTTCCGGGACAGCCCCCCGGGAGCTGTTTTTT.

This rearrangement joins TRBV6-1 to TRBJ1-2, with D tentatively TRBD1 (6 bases). The CDR3 extends over 13 amino acids. The germline CDR1 and CDR2 sequences are MNHNS and SASEGT. V was trimmed by 6 bases and J by 8 bases, leaving 16 bases between them. The CDR3 bases are TGTGCCAGCAGCCAACAGGGTATGGAGGGCTACACCTTC. This codes for CASSQQGMEGYTF.

The CDR3 reads CASSSQGASGVETQYF. CDR3 bases: TGTGCCAGCAGTTCGCAGGGGGCAAGCGGCGTAGAGACCCAGTACTTC. V and J are TRBV6-6 and TRBJ2-5; 8 nucleotides align to TRBD1. J lost 4 bases, V lost 4 bases, and 11 bases had no gene match. The germline gives CDR1 MNHNY, CDR2 SVGAGI (reference sequence). This CDR3 region has 16 residues.

The V call is TRBV6-1, the J call TRBJ1-4, with D hard to call. Trimming shortened V by 8 bases and J by 9 bases, and 19 bases separated the two germline ends. CDR1 and CDR2 (germline): MNHNS, SASEGT. CDR3 length: 14 residues. CDR3: CASLEPDPPQKLFF. The CDR3 DNA follows: TGTGCCAGCCTTGAACCCGACCCCCCCCAAAAACTGTTTTTT.

The chain recombines TRBV30 with TRBJ2-1; maybe TRBD2 (6 bases). Between the trimmed V and J ends, which lost 5 bases and 0 bases, there was a span of 11 bases. The V gene's germline CDR1 is GTSNPN and CDR2 SVGIG (reference sequence). This CDR3 has 14 amino acids. CDR3 in DNA: TGTGCCTGGGGACGGGGGAGCTCCTACAATGAGCAGTTCTTC. Translated, it gives CAWGRGSSYNEQFF.

V and J are TRBV19 and TRBJ1-2; D ambiguous. V lost 5 bases and J lost 4, with 8 bases in between. The CDR3 extends over 12 amino acids. Germline V gene lookup returns CDR1 LNHDA and CDR2 SQIVND (reference sequence). The CDR3 coding sequence is TGTGCCAGTAGTGCGGGAGTCTATGGCTACACCTTC. This sequence encodes CASSAGVYGYTF.

V and J are TRBV29-1 and TRBJ2-3; TRBD2 matches 12 bases. V gave up 4 bases and J gave up 0 bases; unmatched junction bases: 2. The CDR3 spans 15 residues. Germline V lookup: CDR1 SQVTM, CDR2 ANQGSEA. The chain's CDR3 is CSVVTSGGSTDTQYF. CDR3 DNA: TGCAGCGTTGTGACTAGCGGGGGAAGCACAGATACGCAGTATTTT.

This chain joins TRBV5-6 and TRBJ1-6, with 9 bases that match TRBD1. The CDR3 loop spans 16 amino acids. Germline CDR1 SGHDT, CDR2 YYEEEE. The J segment lost 6 bases and the V segment lost 2 bases, leaving 6 bases of the junction unmatched. Here the CDR3 DNA reads TGTGCCAGCAGCTTCCAAACGACAGGGGGTAATTCACCCCTCCACTTT. Its translation: CASSFQTTGGNSPLHF.